Listed below are T cell receptor beta chains from one sample, sequenced in a study of blood T cell repertoires in COVID-19. Method: immunoSEQ multiplex PCR; TCRdb's copy keeps in-frame clones and lacks some. Of under 300,000 clones in the sample, roughly 90% were seen once. Sequenced sample: PBMCs or T cells enriched from blood (not recorded which). The receptors were sampled from a man aged 35 to 55 who had recovered from COVID-19. CDR3s include the opening cysteine and the closing phenylalanine or tryptophan. D genes are given only for firm matches. A clone size is listed for some rows: how often the clone was seen (once, few, many), or a class if it is expanded.

D gene	V gene	J gene	clone size	CDR3 DNA	CDR3 protein
-	TRBV7-8	TRBJ1-1	-	TGTGCCAGCAGCTTAAATAGGGCGGGCACTGAAGCTTTCTTT	CASSLNRAGTEAFF
-	TRBV13	TRBJ2-1	-	TGTGCCAGCAGCCCCCGTGGGTACGGGGTGCAGTTCTTC	CASSPRGYGVQFF
-	TRBV2	TRBJ2-3	few	TGTGCCAGCACTGCTTCAGGGACTAGCACAGATACGCAGTATTTT	CASTASGTSTDTQYF
-	TRBV2	TRBJ1-5	-	TGTGCCAGCAGTGATTGGGGCGGGGGTATTCTTCAGCCCCAGCATTTT	CASSDWGGGILQPQHF
TRBD1	TRBV28	TRBJ1-1	-	TGTGCCAGCAGTTTATATAGGGGGCATGTCACTGAAGCTTTCTTT	CASSLYRGHVTEAFF
-	TRBV28	TRBJ1-1	-	TGTGCCAGCAGTTTAGGTCAGGTCCCTGAAGCTTTCTTT	CASSLGQVPEAFF
-	TRBV5-4	TRBJ1-6	once	TGTGCCAGCAGGGCTACCCCCGGGACCGGAGGGTCACCCCTCCACTTT	CASRATPGTGGSPLHF
TRBD2	TRBV3-1/TRBV3-2	TRBJ2-7	once	TGTGCCAGCAGCCCCCAGGCGGGGGGATCCTACGAGCAGTACTTC	CASSPQAGGSYEQYF
TRBD1	TRBV7-3	TRBJ2-6	-	TGTGCCAGCAGCTCCAGGTTGGGGACAGGGGGCGTACAGTCTGGGGCCAACGTCCTGACTTTC	CASSSRLGTGGVQSGANVLTF
TRBD2	TRBV19	TRBJ2-4	-	TGTGCCAGTAGTAGGGGCGGGGCGGGAGATGGAAACATTCAGTACTTC	CASSRGGAGDGNIQYF
TRBD2	TRBV3-1/TRBV3-2	TRBJ2-5	-	TGTGCCAGCAGCCCGAGACTAGCGGGCCAAGAGACCCAGTACTTC	CASSPRLAGQETQYF
TRBD2	TRBV4-3	TRBJ2-3	once	TGCGCCAGCAGCCAGTATACGGGAGGCCCTAGCACAGATACGCAGTATTTT	CASSQYTGGPSTDTQYF
-	TRBV10-3	TRBJ2-5	-	TGTGCCATCGCGCAGGGGCAGGAGACCCAGTACTTC	CAIAQGQETQYF
TRBD2	TRBV28	TRBJ2-3	-	TGTGCCAGCAGGCAGAGGGAGGGCGATACGCAGTATTTT	CASRQREGDTQYF
-	TRBV6-4	TRBJ2-6	-	TGTGCCAGCAGCGAACAACCGGGATCTGGGGCCAACGTCCTGACTTTC	CASSEQPGSGANVLTF
-	TRBV30	TRBJ1-6	few	TGTGCCCGGAGTCTTGGGACAAGGAATTCACCCCTCCACTTT	CARSLGTRNSPLHF
-	TRBV18	TRBJ1-1	-	TGTGCCAGCTCACCTCCGGTAGGGGAGGGCACTGAAGCTTTCTTT	CASSPPVGEGTEAFF
TRBD1	TRBV2	TRBJ1-6	-	TGTGCCAGCAGGCCGGGACAGGGGTCTCGATCACCCCTCCACTTT	CASRPGQGSRSPLHF
-	TRBV21-1	TRBJ2-1	-	TGTGCCAGCAGCAAAGTTCAGGGCCCCCCCTGGGATGAGCAGTTCTTC	CASSKVQGPPWDEQFF
TRBD1	TRBV11-3	TRBJ2-7	-	TGTGCCAGCAGCTTAGAGGGGCCGGGACAGGGAACCTACGAGCAGTACTTC	CASSLEGPGQGTYEQYF
TRBD1	TRBV7-9	TRBJ2-5	-	TGTGCCAGCAGGCGACAGGGGGAAGAGACCCAGTACTTC	CASRRQGEETQYF
-	TRBV28	TRBJ2-7	-	TGTGCCAGCAGCCTCAGCGGCAACGATCGCGAGCAGTACTTC	CASSLSGNDREQYF
TRBD1	TRBV7-6	TRBJ2-1	-	TGTGCCAGCAGCTCCAACAGGGGTAATGAGCAGTTCTTC	CASSSNRGNEQFF
TRBD2	TRBV7-8	TRBJ2-5	-	TGTGCCAGCAGCAATTGGGTAGCGGGCGGGGAGACCCAGTACTTC	CASSNWVAGGETQYF
-	TRBV7-2	TRBJ1-1	-	TGTGCCAGCAGCTTAGCAGGGGTAACCACTGAAGCTTTCTTT	CASSLAGVTTEAFF
TRBD1	TRBV29-1	TRBJ1-1	-	TGCAGCGTTTTGGACAGGGACTTGAACACTGAAGCTTTCTTT	CSVLDRDLNTEAFF
TRBD1	TRBV18	TRBJ2-2	-	TGTGCCAGCTCACTGGGACAGTCGAACACCGGGGAGCTGTTTTTT	CASSLGQSNTGELFF
-	TRBV9	TRBJ1-5	-	TGTGCCAGCAGCAAGACCGACAGAAGCAATCAGCCCCAGCATTTT	CASSKTDRSNQPQHF
-	TRBV7-8	TRBJ1-5	-	TGTGCCAGCAGCCAAGTGGTTGGAGGGTGGCAGCCCCAGCATTTT	CASSQVVGGWQPQHF
-	TRBV11-2	TRBJ1-2	-	TGTGCCAGCAGCCCCGCTGCGGGGGGCTATGGCTACACCTTC	CASSPAAGGYGYTF
-	TRBV12-3/TRBV12-4	TRBJ1-3	-	TGTGCCAGTCACGGGGAGACTGGAAACACCATATATTTT	CASHGETGNTIYF
-	TRBV9	TRBJ2-2	-	TGTGCCAGCAGCGTAGATGGGGCCACCGGGGAGCTGTTTTTT	CASSVDGATGELFF
-	TRBV28	TRBJ2-5	-	TGTGCCAGCAGTTTACCCCGGCGGGTCGGGGAGACCCAGTACTTC	CASSLPRRVGETQYF
-	TRBV29-1	TRBJ1-4	-	TGCAGCGTGTCCTGGAGCACTAATGAAAAACTGTTTTTT	CSVSWSTNEKLFF
-	TRBV5-1	TRBJ2-1	-	TGCGCCAGCAGCTGGGAGATAGGCTCCTACAATGAGCAGTTCTTC	CASSWEIGSYNEQFF
-	TRBV10-1	TRBJ2-7	-	TGCGCCAGCAGTGACAGGGTAGGGTACGAGCAGTACTTC	CASSDRVGYEQYF
TRBD2	TRBV3-1/TRBV3-2	TRBJ2-3	-	TGTGCCAGCAGCCAAGGAGGGTCTAGCGGGCGCACAGATACGCAGTATTTT	CASSQGGSSGRTDTQYF
-	TRBV14	TRBJ2-5	-	TGTGCCAGCAGCCAGGAGGCGGGACGGTTATGGGAGACCCAGTACTTC	CASSQEAGRLWETQYF
TRBD2	TRBV15	TRBJ2-2	-	TGTGCCACCAGCAGAGTAGCGGGAGCCGGGGAGCTGTTTTTT	CATSRVAGAGELFF
-	TRBV11-2	TRBJ1-4	-	TGTGCCAGCAGCTTACGAGGCCGGGATGAAAAACTGTTTTTT	CASSLRGRDEKLFF
TRBD2	TRBV28	TRBJ2-3	-	TGTGCCAGCGGCTACTCTAGCGGGAGGGCTGGAGATACGCAGTATTTT	CASGYSSGRAGDTQYF
TRBD1	TRBV19	TRBJ1-2	-	TGTGCCAGTAGCGCCGGGACAGGGAGGTATGGCTACACCTTC	CASSAGTGRYGYTF
-	TRBV14	TRBJ2-1	-	TGTGCCAGCAGCCAAGATCTGAGGTATGGTCCGTTCTTC	CASSQDLRYGPFF
TRBD2	TRBV28	TRBJ2-7	few	TGTGCCAGCAGTATAGCGGGAGGGCCCCCCTACGAGCAGTACTTC	CASSIAGGPPYEQYF
-	TRBV28	TRBJ1-2	-	TGTGCCAGCAGTTTGGCAGCTAGTGGCTACACCTTC	CASSLAASGYTF
-	TRBV11-2	TRBJ2-2	-	TGTGCCAGCAGCTTATTGGAGACCGGGGAGCTGTTTTTT	CASSLLETGELFF
TRBD2	TRBV29-1	TRBJ2-7	few	TGCAGCGTTGCCATGGGCTGGGGGGGCTACGAGCAGTACTTC	CSVAMGWGGYEQYF
-	TRBV11-1	TRBJ2-7	-	TGTGCCAGCAGCTCTTACTACGGCTCCTACGAGCAGTACTTC	CASSSYYGSYEQYF
TRBD1	TRBV6-2/TRBV6-3	TRBJ2-7	once	TGTGCCAGCAGTTACTCGACTCCGGGACAGGGTAGCGAGCAGTACTTC	CASSYSTPGQGSEQYF
TRBD1	TRBV19	TRBJ1-4	-	TGTGCCAGTAGTTCCCTAAAGGGGGCGGCGGTAACTAATGAAAAACTGTTTTTT	CASSSLKGAAVTNEKLFF
-	TRBV5-5	TRBJ1-1	-	TGTGCCAGCAGCTTGAATCCCCGGGGAAACACTGAAGCTTTCTTT	CASSLNPRGNTEAFF
TRBD2	TRBV27	TRBJ2-7	-	TGTGCCAGCAGATCCGGGGGACTAGCGGGCGACCGCTACGAGCAGTACTTC	CASRSGGLAGDRYEQYF
TRBD1	TRBV5-6	TRBJ1-5	-	TGTGCCAGCAGCTTGAGGGGGGCGACAGGGCGCAATCAGCCCCAGCATTTT	CASSLRGATGRNQPQHF